In this sample, the clone carrying this T cell receptor beta chain turned up many times. TCRdb re-called the 5' RACE reads with MiXCR, one entry per CDR3 protein. The sample includes 570,000 or so distinct CDR3 sequences, 9.6% of them seen just once. These data come from a study of identical twins. Trimming left V 7 bases short and J 0 bases short, with 9 bases between. The CDR3 covers 12 residues. Germline lookup yields CDR1 SQVTM and CDR2 ANQGSEA. These data were also filed under a second study, of yellow fever vaccine responses in identical twins.

The sequence was collected from a woman between 18 and 29 years old in good health. The sample consisted of PBMCs. This chain uses TRBV29-1 with TRBJ1-1, with a weak D call TRBD1 (6 bases). The DNA of the CDR3 is TGCAGCGGAAGGACAGTGAACACTGAAGCTTTCTTT. It codes for CSGRTVNTEAFF.